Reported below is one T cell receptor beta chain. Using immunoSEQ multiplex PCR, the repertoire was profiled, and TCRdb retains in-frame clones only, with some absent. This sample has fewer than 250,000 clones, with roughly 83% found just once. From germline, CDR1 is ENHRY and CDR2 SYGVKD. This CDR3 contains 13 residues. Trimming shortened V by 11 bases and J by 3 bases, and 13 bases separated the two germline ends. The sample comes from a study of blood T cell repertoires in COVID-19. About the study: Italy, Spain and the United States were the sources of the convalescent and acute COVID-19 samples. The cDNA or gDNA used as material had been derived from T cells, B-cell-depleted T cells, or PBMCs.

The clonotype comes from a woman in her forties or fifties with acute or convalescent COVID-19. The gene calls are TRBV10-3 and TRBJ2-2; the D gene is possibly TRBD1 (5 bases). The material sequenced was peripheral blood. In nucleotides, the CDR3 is TGTGCCGCCCACCCCAGGGACACCGGGGAGCTGTTTTTT. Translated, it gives CAAHPRDTGELFF.